The TCR beta chain described here comes from a study of T cells in Graves' hyperthyroidism and ophthalmopathy. The blood sample was taken at first hyperthyroidism diagnosis, before any ophthalmopathy symptoms. Each 10 ml fresh peripheral blood draw supplied the PBMCs. Amplification of TCR beta CDR3 regions was performed using RNA transcripts as template. The TCR CDR3 was amplified in a first-round RT-PCR using the HTBI primer set. Via MiXCR, TCRdb re-called the multiplex PCR reads, giving one row per CDR3 protein. The table lists about 360,000 distinct CDR3 sequences, 13% of them singletons, with less than 25% in the top ten. Germline loops: CDR1 LGHDT, CDR2 YNNKEL (reference sequence). J lost 3 bases, V lost 0 bases, and 5 bases had no gene match. There are 15 residues in the CDR3. At least ten counts were recorded for this clonotype. The antigen is unknown. General observations from the study: Ophthalmopathy, which appeared later, was predicted by the model a median around 6 months before onset. In the analysis, a 13 V-J model separated ophthalmopathy from stable hyperthyroidism.

This chain joins TRBV3-1 and TRBJ2-7; TRBD1 aligns across 7 bases. This sequence was found in a man in his thirties or forties with Graves' hyperthyroidism that later progressed to Graves' ophthalmopathy. The source material was blood. CDR3 DNA sequence: TGTGCCAGCAGCCAAGATCCTAACAGGGGCTACGAGCAGTACTTC. The encoded protein is CASSQDPNRGYEQYF.